The 14 T cell receptor beta chains given below trace back to one sample, sequenced in a study of T-cell memory formation after mild COVID-19. TCRdb passed the 5' RACE reads through MiXCR, listing each CDR3 protein once. The table lists approximately 450,000 distinct CDR3 sequences, roughly 20% of them singletons, with roughly an eighth in the top ten. Sample: PBMCs or a T cell subset sorted from them (not recorded which). The origin of the receptors is an adult woman who had mild COVID-19 (a few samples of this study predate the infection). Cell type and time point are not known.

The CDR3 DNA reads as TGTGCCAGCAGTTACATCGCGCAGGATGGCTACACCTTC. Its protein is CASSYIAQDGYTF. The rearrangement uses TRBV6-6 and TRBJ1-2, with D hard to call. This CDR3 spans 13 amino acids. Germline loops: CDR1 MNHNY, CDR2 SVGAGI (reference sequence). The V gene lost 2 bases and the J gene lost 6 bases, with 10 bases spanning the gap.

This clonotype was observed at least ten times. V and J are TRBV6-5 and TRBJ2-1; 9 bases align to TRBD2. This CDR3 is 15 amino acids long. CDR1 MNHEY and CDR2 SVGAGI come from the germline V gene. V was pared by 9 bases and J by 10 bases, with 16 bases of the junction left unmatched. The DNA for the CDR3 is TGTGCCAGTTCTCTTATAGGGCTAGCGGGGAACGAGCAGTTCTTC. Protein sequence: CASSLIGLAGNEQFF.

V and J are TRBV7-3 and TRBJ1-1; TRBD1 aligns across 9 bases. Germline assignment: CDR1 SGHTA and CDR2 FQGTGA. The CDR3 loop spans 15 amino acids. Trimming removed 5 bases from V and 4 bases from J; junction bases left unmatched: 8. The CDR3 DNA follows: TGTGCCAGCAGCCCCCTCGGGGGACAGGGCACTGAAGCTTTCTTT. Translating gives CASSPLGGQGTEAFF. The complete variable domain, with remaining parts taken from reference TRBV7-3 and TRBJ1-1, reads GAGVSQTPSNKVTEKGKYVELRCDPISGHTALYWYRQSLGQGPEFLIYFQGTGAADDSGLPNDRFFAVRPEGSVSTLKIQRTERGDSAVYLCASSPLGGQGTEAFFGQGTRLTVV.

This clonotype was observed a few times. The chain carries TRBV7-3 and TRBJ2-1; a possible D gene is TRBD2 (5 bases). V was cut by 5 bases and J by 5 bases, with 19 bases left in between. The CDR3 spans 16 residues. Per germline, CDR1 SGHTA and CDR2 FQGTGA. The CDR3 reads CASSPMDSRLNNEQFF. In nucleotides, the CDR3 is TGTGCCAGCAGCCCGATGGACTCCCGGCTGAACAATGAGCAGTTCTTC.

This clonotype was picked up a small number of times. The genes are TRBV7-8 and TRBJ1-6; D is undetermined. V was clipped by 7 bases and J by 8 bases, with 18 bases between them. The CDR3 is 15 amino acids. Germline V gene lookup returns CDR1 SGHVS and CDR2 FQNEAQ. The CDR3 nucleotides are TGTGCCAGCACCCAGGTGGAGGGCCTTCATTCACCCCTCCACTTT. Its protein product is CASTQVEGLHSPLHF.

This clonotype was counted a few times. The chain joins TRBV20-1 to TRBJ2-1; D remains ambiguous. V lost 2 bases and J lost 8, with 19 bases in between. There are 15 residues in the CDR3. Germline lookup yields CDR1 DFQATT and CDR2 SNEGSKA (reference sequence). The DNA for the CDR3 is TGCAGTGCTAGACCCTGGCGCCACCTTTCCTATGAGCAGTTCTTC. This translates into CSARPWRHLSYEQFF.

This chain joins TRBV29-1 and TRBJ1-1; D unresolved. From germline, CDR1 is SQVTM and CDR2 ANQGSEA. The CDR3 runs to 11 residues. The V end lost 3 bases, the J end lost 0 bases, and 2 bases lay between the germline ends. CDR3 DNA: TGCAGCGTTGAGATGAACACTGAAGCTTTCTTT. Its protein is CSVEMNTEAFF.

The chain recombines TRBV2 with TRBJ2-6, with D uncertain. CDR1 is SNHLY, CDR2 FYNNEI, per germline. The CDR3 extends over 13 amino acids. With 3 bases removed from V and 3 bases from J, the gap between germline ends came to 3 bases. For the CDR3, the DNA is TGTGCCAGCAGTGATGGTGGGGCCAACGTCCTGACTTTC. It translates to CASSDGGANVLTF.

This chain uses TRBV5-1 with TRBJ2-7; no reliable D call. V was clipped by 4 bases and J by 5 bases, with 19 bases between them. CDR3 length: 15 amino acids. Germline CDR1 reads SGHRS; CDR2 reads YFSETQ. The CDR3 DNA sequence: TGCGCCAGCAGCCCCACACATGGGGTAACCCACGAGCAGTACTTC. Its protein product is CASSPTHGVTHEQYF.

This chain uses TRBV15 with TRBJ1-2; D unresolved. The CDR3 spans 15 residues. Germline V gene lookup returns CDR1 LNHNV and CDR2 YYDKDF (reference sequence). V shed 0 bases and J shed 1 base, with 9 bases lying between them. CDR3 coding DNA: TGTGCCACCAGCAGAGACAGAAGGAGTAACTATGGCTACACCTTC. Its protein is CATSRDRRSNYGYTF.

V usage is TRBV7-6 and J usage is TRBJ1-1; 8 nucleotides agree with TRBD1. V dropped 4 bases and J dropped 1; count of bases not matched to a gene: 5. Looked up from germline, CDR1 is SGHVS and CDR2 is FNYEAQ. The CDR3 has 15 amino acids. The DNA of the CDR3 is TGTGCCAGCAGCTCGAGACAGGGGACGAACACTGAAGCTTTCTTT. It codes for CASSSRQGTNTEAFF. The variable domain in full, completed from reference TRBV7-6 and TRBJ1-1, reads GAGVSQSPRYKVTKRGQDVALRCDPISGHVSLYWYRQALGQGPEFLTYFNYEAQQDKSGLPNDRFSAERPEGSISTLTIQRTEQRDSAMYRCASSSRQGTNTEAFFGQGTRLTVV.

This clonotype came up a few times. The J gene is TRBJ2-1, the V gene TRBV20-1; 11 positions agree with TRBD2. The CDR3 covers 15 residues. Trimming took 5 bases from V and 3 from J; bases not matched to a gene: 6. Germline lookup yields CDR1 DFQATT and CDR2 SNEGSKA (reference sequence). The CDR3 loop reads CSASGLAGVYNEQFF. As DNA, the CDR3 is TGCAGTGCTTCCGGACTAGCGGGTGTCTACAATGAGCAGTTCTTC.

The V call is TRBV11-2, the J call TRBJ2-7, with TRBD2 identical over 7 bases. V shed 5 bases and J 3 bases; nucleotides not matched to a gene: 13. The CDR3 sequence is 16 residues long. CDR1 is SGHAT, CDR2 FQNNGV, per germline. The CDR3 reads CASSPTGGGRNYEQYF. In nucleotides, the CDR3 is TGTGCCAGCAGCCCGACCGGCGGGGGACGCAACTACGAGCAGTACTTC.

V is TRBV7-9 and J is TRBJ1-1; D gene uncertain. The CDR3 is 13 amino acids. V lost 3 bases, J lost 6 bases, and 11 bases lay in between. Germline V CDR1 and CDR2: SEHNR, FQNEAQ (reference sequence). The CDR3 region is CASSLVGVSEAFF. DNA for the CDR3: TGTGCCAGCAGCTTGGTTGGAGTCTCTGAAGCTTTCTTT.